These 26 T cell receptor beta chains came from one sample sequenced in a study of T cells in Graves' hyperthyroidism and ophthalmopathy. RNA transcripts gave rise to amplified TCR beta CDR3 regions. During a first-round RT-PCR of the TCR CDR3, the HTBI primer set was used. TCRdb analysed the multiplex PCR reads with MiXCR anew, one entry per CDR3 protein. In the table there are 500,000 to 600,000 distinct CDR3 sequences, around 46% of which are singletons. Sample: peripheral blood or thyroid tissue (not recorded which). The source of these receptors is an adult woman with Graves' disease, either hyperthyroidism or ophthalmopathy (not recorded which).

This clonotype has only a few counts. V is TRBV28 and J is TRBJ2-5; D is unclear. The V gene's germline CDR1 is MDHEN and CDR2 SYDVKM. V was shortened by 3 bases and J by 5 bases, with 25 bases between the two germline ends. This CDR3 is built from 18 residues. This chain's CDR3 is CASSFSPGPAAIMETQYF. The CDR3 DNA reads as TGTGCCAGCAGTTTCTCTCCCGGTCCCGCTGCTATAATGGAGACCCAGTACTTC.

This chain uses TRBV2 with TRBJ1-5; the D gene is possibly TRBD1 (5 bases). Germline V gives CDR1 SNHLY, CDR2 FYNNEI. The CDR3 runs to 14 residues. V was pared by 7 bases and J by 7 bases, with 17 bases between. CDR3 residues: CASMGGMRGQPQHF. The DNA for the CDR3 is TGTGCCAGCATGGGGGGTATGCGGGGGCAGCCCCAGCATTTT.

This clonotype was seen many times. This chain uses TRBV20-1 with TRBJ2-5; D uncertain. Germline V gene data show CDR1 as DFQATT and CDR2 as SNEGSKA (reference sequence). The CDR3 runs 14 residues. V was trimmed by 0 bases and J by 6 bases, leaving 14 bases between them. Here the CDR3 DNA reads TGCAGTGCTAGAGATCTCAAGCGTTTCAAGACCCAGTACTTC. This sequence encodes CSARDLKRFKTQYF.

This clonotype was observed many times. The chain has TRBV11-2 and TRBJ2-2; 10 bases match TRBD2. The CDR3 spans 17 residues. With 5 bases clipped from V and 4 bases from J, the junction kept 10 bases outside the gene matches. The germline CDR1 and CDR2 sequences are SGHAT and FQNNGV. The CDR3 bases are TGTGCCAGCAGCCTACTTTGGCTAGCGGGAGCCACCGGGGAGCTGTTTTTT. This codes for CASSLLWLAGATGELFF.

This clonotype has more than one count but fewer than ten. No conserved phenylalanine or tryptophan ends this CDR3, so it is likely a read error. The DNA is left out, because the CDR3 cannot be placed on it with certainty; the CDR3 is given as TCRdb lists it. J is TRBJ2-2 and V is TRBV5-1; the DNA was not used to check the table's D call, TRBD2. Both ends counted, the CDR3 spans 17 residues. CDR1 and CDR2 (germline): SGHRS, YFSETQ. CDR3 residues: CASSLRAGGLGHRGAVV.

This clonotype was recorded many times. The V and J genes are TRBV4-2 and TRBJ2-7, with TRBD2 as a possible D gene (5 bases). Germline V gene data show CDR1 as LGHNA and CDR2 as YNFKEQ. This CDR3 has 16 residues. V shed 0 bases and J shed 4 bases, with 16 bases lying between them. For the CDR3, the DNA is TGTGCCAGCAGCCAAGAGGGGTTAGCGACCCAATACGAGCAGTACTTC. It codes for CASSQEGLATQYEQYF.

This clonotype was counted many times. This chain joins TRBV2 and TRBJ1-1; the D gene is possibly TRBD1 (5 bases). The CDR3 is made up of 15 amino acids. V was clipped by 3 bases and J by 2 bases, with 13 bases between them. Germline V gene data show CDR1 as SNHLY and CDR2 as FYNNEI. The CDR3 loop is CASSDAGEGNTEAFF. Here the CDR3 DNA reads TGTGCCAGCAGTGACGCGGGGGAGGGAAACACTGAAGCTTTCTTT.

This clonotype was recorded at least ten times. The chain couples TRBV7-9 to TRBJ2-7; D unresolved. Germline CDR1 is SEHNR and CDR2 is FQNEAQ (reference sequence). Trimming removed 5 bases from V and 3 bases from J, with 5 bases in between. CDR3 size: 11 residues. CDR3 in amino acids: CASSLSYEQYF. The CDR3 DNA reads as TGTGCCAGCAGCCTGAGCTACGAGCAGTACTTC.

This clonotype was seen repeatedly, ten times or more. The CDR3 DNA reads TGTGCCAGCAGTTTGGACAGGGCCAATCAGCCCCAGCATTTT. This encodes CASSLDRANQPQHF. The chain carries TRBV6-2 or TRBV6-3 and TRBJ1-5; 8 bases map to TRBD1. Trimming at V came to 4 bases and at J to 3 bases, leaving 2 bases not matched to a gene. From germline, CDR1 is MNHEY and CDR2 SVGEGT. This CDR3 contains 14 residues.

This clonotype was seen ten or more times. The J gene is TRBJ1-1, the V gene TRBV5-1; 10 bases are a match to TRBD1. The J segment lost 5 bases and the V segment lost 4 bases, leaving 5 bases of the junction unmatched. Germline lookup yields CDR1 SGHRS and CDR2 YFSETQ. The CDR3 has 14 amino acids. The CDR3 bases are TGCGCCAGCAGCAGGGACAGGGGCGGGACTGAAGCTTTCTTT. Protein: CASSRDRGGTEAFF.

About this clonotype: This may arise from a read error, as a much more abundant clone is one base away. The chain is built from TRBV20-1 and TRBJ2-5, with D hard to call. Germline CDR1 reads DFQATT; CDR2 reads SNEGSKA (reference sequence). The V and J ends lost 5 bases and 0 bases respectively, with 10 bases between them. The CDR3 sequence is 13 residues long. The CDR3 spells CSAGYTNQETQYF. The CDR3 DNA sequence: TGCAGTGCTGGGTATACTAACCAAGAGACCCAGTACTTC.

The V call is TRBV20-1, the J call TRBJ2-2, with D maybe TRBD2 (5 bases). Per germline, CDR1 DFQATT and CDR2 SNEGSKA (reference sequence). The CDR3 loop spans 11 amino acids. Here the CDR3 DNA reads TGCAGCAGCGGGAACACCGGGGAGCTGTTTTTT. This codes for CSSGNTGELFF.

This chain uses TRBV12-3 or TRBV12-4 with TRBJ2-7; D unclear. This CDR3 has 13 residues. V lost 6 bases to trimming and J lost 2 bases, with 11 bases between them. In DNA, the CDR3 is TGTGCCAGCAGAAGACAAGGAGCCTACGAGCAGTACTTC. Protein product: CASRRQGAYEQYF.

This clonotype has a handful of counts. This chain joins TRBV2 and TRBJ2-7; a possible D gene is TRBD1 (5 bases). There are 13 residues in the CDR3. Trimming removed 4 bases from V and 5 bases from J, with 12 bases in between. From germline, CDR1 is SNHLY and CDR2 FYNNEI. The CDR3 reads CASSARQGDEQYF. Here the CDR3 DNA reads TGTGCCAGCAGTGCGAGGCAGGGCGACGAGCAGTACTTC.

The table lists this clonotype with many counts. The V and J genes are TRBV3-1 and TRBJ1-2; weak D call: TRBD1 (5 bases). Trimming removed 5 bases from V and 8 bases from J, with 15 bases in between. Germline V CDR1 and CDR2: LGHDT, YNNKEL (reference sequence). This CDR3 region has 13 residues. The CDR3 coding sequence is TGTGCCAGCAGCATTAAAGGAAGGGGAGGCTACACCTTC. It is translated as CASSIKGRGGYTF. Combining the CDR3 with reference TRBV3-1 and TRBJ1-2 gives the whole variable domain DTAVSQTPKYLVTQMGNDKSIKCEQNLGHDTMYWYKQDSKKFLKIMFSYNNKELIINETVPNRFSPKSPDKAHLNLHINSLELGDSAVYFCASSIKGRGGYTFGSGTRLTVV.

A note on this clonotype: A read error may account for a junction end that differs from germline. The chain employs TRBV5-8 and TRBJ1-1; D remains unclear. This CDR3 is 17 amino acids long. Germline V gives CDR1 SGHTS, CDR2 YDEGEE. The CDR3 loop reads CASSHEFLGGDGTEAFF. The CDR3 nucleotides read TGCGCCAGCAGCCACGAATTCCTTGGTGGCGACGGGACTGAAGCTTTCTTT.

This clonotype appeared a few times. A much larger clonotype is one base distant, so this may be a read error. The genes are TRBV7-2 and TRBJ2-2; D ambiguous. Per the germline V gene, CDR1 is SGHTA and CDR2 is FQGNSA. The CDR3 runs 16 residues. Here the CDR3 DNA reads TGTGCCAGCAGCTTAGCGCCCGGAAAGAACGCCGGGGAGCTGTTTTTT. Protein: CASSLAPGKNAGELFF.

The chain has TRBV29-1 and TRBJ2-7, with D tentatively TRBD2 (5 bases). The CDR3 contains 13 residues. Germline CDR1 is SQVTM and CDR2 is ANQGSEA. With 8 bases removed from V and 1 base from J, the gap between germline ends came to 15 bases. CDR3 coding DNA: TGCAGCTTGGGAGCTACTTCGTCCTACGAGCAGTACTTC. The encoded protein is CSLGATSSYEQYF.

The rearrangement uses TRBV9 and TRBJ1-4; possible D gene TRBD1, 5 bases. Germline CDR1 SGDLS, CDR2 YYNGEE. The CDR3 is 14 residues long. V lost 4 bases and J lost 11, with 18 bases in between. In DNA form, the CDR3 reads TGTGCCAGCAGCCTTGGGACTAGCGGGGATAAACTGTTTTTT. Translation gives CASSLGTSGDKLFF. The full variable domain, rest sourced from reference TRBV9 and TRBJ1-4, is DSGVTQTPKHLITATGQRVTLRCSPRSGDLSVYWYQQSLDQGLQFLIQYYNGEERAKGNILERFSAQQFPDLHSELNLSSLELGDSALYFCASSLGTSGDKLFFGSGTQLSVL.

CDR3 loop: CASSHQPNEQYF. CDR3 DNA sequence: TGTGCCAGCAGCCACCAACCCAACGAGCAGTACTTC. The rearrangement links TRBV7-8 to TRBJ2-7; D not resolved. V lost 5 bases to trimming and J lost 5 bases, with 10 bases between them. The germline V gene encodes CDR1 SGHVS and CDR2 FQNEAQ. This CDR3 has 12 amino acids.

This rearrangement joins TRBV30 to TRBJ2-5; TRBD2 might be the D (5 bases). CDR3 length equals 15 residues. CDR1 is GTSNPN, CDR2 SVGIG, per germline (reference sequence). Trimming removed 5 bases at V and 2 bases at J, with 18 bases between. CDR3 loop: CAWGPHRRQQETQYF. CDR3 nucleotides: TGTGCCTGGGGTCCCCATCGGAGGCAGCAAGAGACCCAGTACTTC. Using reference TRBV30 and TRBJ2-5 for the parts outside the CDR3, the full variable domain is SQTIHQWPATLVQPVGSPLSLECTVEGTSNPNLYWYRQAAGRGLQLLFYSVGIGQISSEVPQNLSASRPQDRQFILSSKKLLLSDSGFYLCAWGPHRRQQETQYFGPGTRLLVL.

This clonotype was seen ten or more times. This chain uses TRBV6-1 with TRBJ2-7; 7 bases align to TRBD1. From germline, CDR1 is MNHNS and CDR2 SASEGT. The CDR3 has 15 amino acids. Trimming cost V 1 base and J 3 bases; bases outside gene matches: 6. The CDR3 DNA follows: TGTGCCAGCAGTGAAGGACAGGGAAGTATCTACGAGCAGTACTTC. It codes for CASSEGQGSIYEQYF.

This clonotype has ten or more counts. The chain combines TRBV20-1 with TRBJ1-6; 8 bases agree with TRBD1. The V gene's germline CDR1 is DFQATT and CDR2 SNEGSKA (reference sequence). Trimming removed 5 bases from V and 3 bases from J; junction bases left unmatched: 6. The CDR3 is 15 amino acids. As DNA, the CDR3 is TGCAGTGCTGTCCCCGGACAGGGCTATAATTCACCCCTCCACTTT. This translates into CSAVPGQGYNSPLHF.

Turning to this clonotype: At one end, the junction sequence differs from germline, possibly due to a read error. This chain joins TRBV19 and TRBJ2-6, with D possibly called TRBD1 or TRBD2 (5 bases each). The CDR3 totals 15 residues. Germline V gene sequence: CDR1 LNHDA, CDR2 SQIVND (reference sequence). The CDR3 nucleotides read TGTGCCAGTAGTATCGACCGGACCGGGGCCCACGTCCTGACTTTC. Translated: CASSIDRTGAHVLTF.

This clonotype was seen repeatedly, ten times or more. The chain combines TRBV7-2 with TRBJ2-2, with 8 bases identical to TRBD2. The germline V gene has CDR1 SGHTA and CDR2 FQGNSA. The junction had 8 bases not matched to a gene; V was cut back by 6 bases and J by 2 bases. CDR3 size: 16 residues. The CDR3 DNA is TGTGCCAGCAGTTTGAACGGGAGGGGAAACACCGGGGAGCTGTTTTTT. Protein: CASSLNGRGNTGELFF.

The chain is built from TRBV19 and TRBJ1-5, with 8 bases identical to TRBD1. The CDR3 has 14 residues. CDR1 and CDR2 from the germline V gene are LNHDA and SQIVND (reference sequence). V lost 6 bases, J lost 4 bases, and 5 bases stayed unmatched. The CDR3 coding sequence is TGTGCCAGTAGCGTGGACAGGGCAAATCAGCCCCAGCATTTT. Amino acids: CASSVDRANQPQHF.